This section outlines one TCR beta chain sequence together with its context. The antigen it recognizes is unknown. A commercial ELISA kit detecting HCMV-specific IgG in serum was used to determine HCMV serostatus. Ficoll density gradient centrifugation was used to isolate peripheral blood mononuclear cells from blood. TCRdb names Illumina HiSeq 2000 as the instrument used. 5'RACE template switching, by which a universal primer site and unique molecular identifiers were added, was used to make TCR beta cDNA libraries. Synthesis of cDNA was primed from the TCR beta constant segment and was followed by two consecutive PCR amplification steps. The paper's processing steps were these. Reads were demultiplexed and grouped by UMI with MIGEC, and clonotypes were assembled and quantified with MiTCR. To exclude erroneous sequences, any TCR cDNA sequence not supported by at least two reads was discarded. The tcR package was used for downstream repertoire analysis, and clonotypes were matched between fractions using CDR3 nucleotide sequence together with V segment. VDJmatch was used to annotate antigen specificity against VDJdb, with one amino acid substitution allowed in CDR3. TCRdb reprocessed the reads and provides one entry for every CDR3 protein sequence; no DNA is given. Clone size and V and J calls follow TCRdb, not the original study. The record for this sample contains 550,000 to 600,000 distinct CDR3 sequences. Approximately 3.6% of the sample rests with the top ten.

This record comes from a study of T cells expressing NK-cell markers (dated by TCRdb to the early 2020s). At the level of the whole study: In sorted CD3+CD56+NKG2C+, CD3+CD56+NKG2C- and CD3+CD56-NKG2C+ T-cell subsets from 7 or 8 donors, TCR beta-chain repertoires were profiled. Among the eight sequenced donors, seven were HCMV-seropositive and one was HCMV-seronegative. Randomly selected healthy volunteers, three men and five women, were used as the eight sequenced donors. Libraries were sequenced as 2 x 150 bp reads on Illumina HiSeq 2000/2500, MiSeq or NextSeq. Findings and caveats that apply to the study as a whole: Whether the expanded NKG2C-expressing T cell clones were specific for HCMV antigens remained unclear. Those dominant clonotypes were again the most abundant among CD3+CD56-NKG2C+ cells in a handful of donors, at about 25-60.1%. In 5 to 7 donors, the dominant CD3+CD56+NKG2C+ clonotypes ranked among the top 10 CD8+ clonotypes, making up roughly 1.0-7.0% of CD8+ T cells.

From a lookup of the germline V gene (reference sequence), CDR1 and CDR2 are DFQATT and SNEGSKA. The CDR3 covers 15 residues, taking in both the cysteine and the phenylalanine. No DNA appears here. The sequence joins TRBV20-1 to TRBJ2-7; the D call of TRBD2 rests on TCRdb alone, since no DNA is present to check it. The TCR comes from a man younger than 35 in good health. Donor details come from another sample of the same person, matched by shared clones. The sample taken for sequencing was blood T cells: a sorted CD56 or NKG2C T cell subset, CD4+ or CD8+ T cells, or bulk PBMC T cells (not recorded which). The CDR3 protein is CSAVPGTSGGSEQYF.